Below, 31 T cell receptor beta chains from the same sample are listed, as sequenced in a study of beta chain features in type 1 diabetes. Study-level points and caveats: Among all four CD4+ subsets, Type 1 diabetes patients had TCRB CDR3s that were moderately but significantly shorter.

These receptors' antigens are unknown. The sequenced template was cDNA made from the entire isolated RNA. Only in-frame clones appear in the TCRdb table, and some are missing; sequencing was by immunoSEQ multiplex PCR. The sample consists of about 370,000 clones, 8.5% to 10% of them appearing once. What was sequenced was central memory CD4+ T cells from blood. Receptors were obtained from a man younger than 45 with type 1 diabetes.

This rearrangement joins TRBV15 to TRBJ2-7; 10 nucleotides agree with TRBD1. The CDR3 spans 14 residues. CDR1 and CDR2 (germline): LNHNV, YYDKDF (reference sequence). J was trimmed by 3 bases and V by 4 bases; bases with no gene match: 3. This CDR3 reads CATSKDRGLYEQYF. The CDR3 nucleotides read TGTGCCACCAGCAAAGACAGGGGGCTCTACGAGCAGTACTTC.

The chain links TRBV6-1 to TRBJ2-1; no clear D. The CDR3 length is 12 residues. Germline values: CDR1 MNHNS, CDR2 SASEGT. V lost 4 bases to trimming and J lost 7 bases, with 8 bases between them. CDR3: CASSVRANEQFF. CDR3 bases: TGTGCCAGCAGTGTTAGGGCAAATGAGCAGTTCTTC.

As concerns this clone: An end of the junction differs from the germline gene, which may be a read error. The genes are TRBV7-7 and TRBJ2-7, with D perhaps given as TRBD1 or TRBD2 (5 bases each). The CDR3 totals 14 residues. Germline CDR1 and CDR2: SSHAT and FNYEAQ (reference sequence). The CDR3 is CASSQGQGPYEQYF. The CDR3 DNA follows: TGTGCTAGCAGCCAAGGCCAGGGACCCTACGAGCAGTACTTC.

This clone turned up a few times. The chain carries TRBV30 and TRBJ2-1; 14 nucleotides line up with TRBD2. CDR3 length: 14 amino acids. Trimming at V came to 5 bases and at J to 4 bases, leaving 1 base not matched to a gene. CDR1 and CDR2 (germline): GTSNPN, SVGIG (reference sequence). The DNA of the CDR3 is TGTGCCTGGGGGACTAGCGGGGGTTACAATGAGCAGTTCTTC. The encoded protein is CAWGTSGGYNEQFF.

This clone came up a few times. V is TRBV6-1 and J is TRBJ2-2; D might be TRBD2 (6 bases). Looked up from germline, CDR1 is MNHNS and CDR2 is SASEGT. The CDR3 runs to 13 residues. With 2 bases removed from V and 7 bases from J, the gap between germline ends came to 8 bases. The CDR3 DNA follows: TGTGCCAGCAGTGAATTGGGGGGCGGGGAGCTGTTTTTT. It encodes CASSELGGGELFF.

This clone was observed a handful of times. V and J are TRBV11-2 and TRBJ1-2; D possibly corresponds to TRBD1 (5 bases). The ends were cut back, 5 bases at V and 4 bases at J, with 11 bases in the middle. Germline V gives CDR1 SGHAT, CDR2 FQNNGV. The CDR3 contains 13 residues. Here the CDR3 reads CASSQGRLYGYTF. CDR3 sequence (DNA): TGTGCCAGCAGCCAGGGACGGCTCTATGGCTACACCTTC.

The chain joins TRBV5-4 to TRBJ1-1; D unresolved. This CDR3 comprises 14 residues. Trimming stripped 4 bases from V and 1 base from J, with 11 bases between. Germline assignment: CDR1 SGHNT and CDR2 YYREEE (reference sequence). The CDR3 loop is CASSDSDANTEAFF. CDR3 sequence (DNA): TGTGCCAGCAGCGATTCGGACGCGAACACTGAAGCTTTCTTT. The entire variable domain, with the rest obtained from reference TRBV5-4 and TRBJ1-1, is as follows: ETGVTQSPTHLIKTRGQQVTLRCSSQSGHNTVSWYQQALGQGPQFIFQYYREEENGRGNFPPRFSGLQFPNYSSELNVNALELDDSALYLCASSDSDANTEAFFGQGTRLTVV.

The gene calls are TRBV7-2 and TRBJ2-6; the match to TRBD2 covers 8 bases. From germline, CDR1 is SGHTA and CDR2 FQGNSA. The junction had 4 bases not matched to a gene; V was cut back by 5 bases and J by 4 bases. This CDR3 has 15 residues. The CDR3 region is CASSHGGAGANVLTF. In DNA form, the CDR3 reads TGTGCCAGCAGCCACGGGGGGGCAGGGGCCAACGTCCTGACTTTC.

This clone showed up just a few times. The J gene is TRBJ2-1, the V gene TRBV5-1; the D gene is possibly TRBD2 (6 bases). V was trimmed by 2 bases and J by 1 base, leaving 10 bases between them. Germline CDR1 SGHRS, CDR2 YFSETQ. The CDR3 is 15 amino acids. This CDR3 reads CASSLLDYSYNEQFF. DNA of the CDR3: TGCGCCAGCAGCTTATTGGACTATTCCTACAATGAGCAGTTCTTC.

Only a few counts were recorded for this clone. The chain is built from TRBV7-7 and TRBJ2-1, with D possibly being TRBD1 or TRBD2 (5 bases each). Germline values: CDR1 SSHAT, CDR2 FNYEAQ (reference sequence). CDR3 size: 15 residues. V lost 1 base and J lost 6, with 13 bases in between. The chain's CDR3 is CASSLGLVGTNEQFF. CDR3 in DNA: TGTGCCAGCAGCTTAGGGCTAGTGGGGACCAATGAGCAGTTCTTC.

This chain uses TRBV4-2 with TRBJ2-3; the D is unclear. Germline CDR1 LGHNA, CDR2 YNFKEQ. This CDR3 comprises 12 residues. V dropped 1 base and J dropped 6 bases, with 5 bases sitting between them. CDR3 in DNA: TGTGCCAGCAGCCAAGTTAGGGATACGCAGTATTTT. It encodes CASSQVRDTQYF.

The chain couples TRBV18 to TRBJ2-3, with a tentative D call TRBD2 (6 bases). CDR1 is KGHSH and CDR2 is LQKENI in the germline V gene. Trimming left V 2 bases short and J 1 base short, with 10 bases between. The CDR3 is 15 residues long. The CDR3 spells CASSPSSARTDTQYF. The CDR3 nucleotides read TGTGCCAGCTCACCATCTAGCGCCCGCACAGATACGCAGTATTTT. The entire variable domain, with the rest obtained from reference TRBV18 and TRBJ2-3, is as follows: NAGVMQNPRHLVRRRGQEARLRCSPMKGHSHVYWYRQLPEEGLKFMVYLQKENIIDESGMPKERFSAEFPKEGPSILRIQQVVRGDSAAYFCASSPSSARTDTQYFGPGTRLTVL.

The chain uses TRBV5-4 and TRBJ1-6; the match to TRBD1 covers 9 bases. CDR1 and CDR2 (germline): SGHNT, YYREEE (reference sequence). V was clipped by 4 bases and J by 6 bases; unmatched bases: 2. The CDR3 totals 14 residues. Here the CDR3 reads CASSEGQGNSPLHF. The CDR3 DNA is TGTGCCAGCAGCGAGGGACAGGGTAATTCACCCCTCCACTTT.

To note about this clone: The same CDR3 also results from other DNA sequences found in this sample. The chain joins TRBV15 to TRBJ1-2; the D gene is possibly TRBD1 (5 bases). The CDR3 is made up of 18 amino acids. The germline V gene has CDR1 LNHNV and CDR2 YYDKDF (reference sequence). The V end lost 4 bases, the J end lost 7 bases, and 28 bases lay between the germline ends. The CDR3 region has the DNA TGTGCCACCAGCAAAGTTGGGTCCGACTCGGGGGGAAAGGGTGGCTACACCTTC. This encodes CATSKVGSDSGGKGGYTF. The whole variable domain, filled in from reference TRBV15 and TRBJ1-2, reads DAMVIQNPRYQVTQFGKPVTLSCSQTLNHNVMYWYQQKSSQAPKLLFHYYDKDFNNEADTPDNFQSRRPNTSFCFLDIRSPGLGDTAMYLCATSKVGSDSGGKGGYTFGSGTRLTVV.

The chain recombines TRBV5-1 with TRBJ1-1; tentatively, D is TRBD1 (5 bases). Germline values: CDR1 SGHRS, CDR2 YFSETQ. Trimming took 5 bases from V and 0 from J, leaving 14 bases between them. The CDR3 spans 15 residues. The DNA of the CDR3 is TGCGCCAGCAGTTTGCGGACATTTATGAACACTGAAGCTTTCTTT. Translated: CASSLRTFMNTEAFF.

The table lists this clone with a few counts. The gene calls are TRBV9 and TRBJ1-5; D gene uncertain. The CDR3 runs to 8 residues. V shed 7 bases and J shed 10 bases, with 3 bases lying between them. Germline V CDR1 and CDR2: SGDLS, YYNGEE. The chain's CDR3 is CASPPQHF. DNA for the CDR3: TGTGCCAGCCCACCCCAGCATTTT.

The gene calls are TRBV5-1 and TRBJ2-5; TRBD1 matches at 7 bases. CDR3 length: 15 amino acids. In germline, CDR1 is SGHRS, CDR2 YFSETQ. V trimming: 4 bases; J trimming: 0 bases; junction bases outside the gene matches: 6. CDR3 DNA: TGCGCCAGCAGCGTAACCGGGACAGACCAAGAGACCCAGTACTTC. Protein: CASSVTGTDQETQYF.

This clone was seen only a few times. This chain links TRBV5-4 with TRBJ1-1; 7 bases are shared with TRBD1. V lost 4 bases, J lost 4 bases, and 7 bases stayed unmatched. The CDR3 totals 14 residues. Germline lookup yields CDR1 SGHNT and CDR2 YYREEE (reference sequence). The chain's CDR3 is CASSIDRVRTEAFF. The CDR3 DNA sequence: TGTGCCAGCAGCATCGACAGGGTTCGCACTGAAGCTTTCTTT.

Only a few counts were recorded for this clone. The rearrangement uses TRBV7-9 and TRBJ2-5, with 10 positions matching TRBD1. Losses at the gene ends were 1 base for V and 1 base for J; bases not matched to a gene: 3. Germline loops: CDR1 SEHNR, CDR2 FQNEAQ (reference sequence). The CDR3 contains 16 residues. The CDR3 loop is CASSLGGTGAQETQYF. The CDR3 DNA is TGTGCCAGCAGCTTAGGAGGGACAGGGGCCCAAGAGACCCAGTACTTC.

This clone has a handful of counts. The V call is TRBV7-2, the J call TRBJ1-5, with D perhaps matching TRBD1 (6 bases). The CDR3 totals 15 residues. V shed 5 bases and J shed 6 bases, with 17 bases lying between them. From germline, CDR1 is SGHTA and CDR2 FQGNSA. For the CDR3, the DNA is TGTGCCAGCAGCCCCAGAGGGGGGGCCGGTCAGCCCCAGCATTTT. Translated: CASSPRGGAGQPQHF.

This clone was observed a few times. J is TRBJ1-2 and V is TRBV7-2, with D perhaps matching TRBD1 (5 bases). The CDR3 has 14 amino acids. Per the germline V gene, CDR1 is SGHTA and CDR2 is FQGNSA. V was pared by 1 base and J by 3 bases, with 9 bases between. CDR3 coding DNA: TGTGCCAGCAGCTTAGGGGGCCAGTACTATGGCTACACCTTC. Translation gives CASSLGGQYYGYTF.

This clone was observed a handful of times. The CDR3 DNA reads TGTGCCAGTAGTCTTCCGGGACAGGGGCTTTACTTC. Amino acid sequence: CASSLPGQGLYF. The chain is built from TRBV19 and TRBJ2-5; the match to TRBD1 covers 10 bases. Germline lookup yields CDR1 LNHDA and CDR2 SQIVND (reference sequence). The trim removed 5 bases at V and 14 bases at J, leaving 8 bases unmatched. CDR3 length: 12 amino acids. Variable domain in full (rest from reference TRBV19 and TRBJ2-5): DGGITQSPKYLFRKEGQNVTLSCEQNLNHDAMYWYRQDPGQGLRLIYYSQIVNDFQKGDIAEGYSVSREKKESFPLTVTSAQKNPTAFYLCASSLPGQGLYFGPGTRLLVL.

The table lists this clone with many counts. DNA of the CDR3: TGTGCCAGCAGCACCGGGGGGTCGGGGGAGACCCAGTACTTC. It encodes CASSTGGSGETQYF. V gene TRBV7-9 combines with J gene TRBJ2-5; 7 nucleotides line up with TRBD2. The CDR3 is 14 residues long. Per germline, CDR1 SEHNR and CDR2 FQNEAQ (reference sequence). The J segment lost 5 bases and the V segment lost 5 bases, leaving 8 bases of the junction unmatched.

CDR3 loop: CASSPNLGWTDTQYF. DNA for the CDR3: TGTGCCAGCAGCCCTAACTTGGGGTGGACAGATACGCAGTATTTT. The chain uses TRBV5-4 and TRBJ2-3; D is ambiguous. Per germline, CDR1 SGHNT and CDR2 YYREEE (reference sequence). Trimming took off 4 bases at V and 3 bases at J, with 15 bases between the two ends. The CDR3 consists of 15 residues.

This chain links TRBV15 with TRBJ1-4, with 7 positions matching TRBD1. Germline CDR1 LNHNV, CDR2 YYDKDF (reference sequence). V lost 0 bases and J lost 0; bases outside the gene matches: 7. The CDR3 has 18 amino acids. The CDR3 DNA is TGTGCCACCAGCAGAGATAGGGGGACAGCTGCAACTAATGAAAAACTGTTTTTT. Encoded protein: CATSRDRGTAATNEKLFF.

This clone has a handful of counts. The V gene is TRBV7-9, the J gene TRBJ2-1; 9 nucleotides agree with TRBD1. CDR1 is SEHNR, CDR2 FQNEAQ, per germline (reference sequence). There are 13 residues in the CDR3. V shed 5 bases and J 15 bases; nucleotides not matched to a gene: 11. The CDR3 bases are TGTGCCAGCAGCCGCTTTTCCGGGACAGGGTGGTTCTTC. Translated: CASSRFSGTGWFF.

This clone has just a few counts. The chain carries TRBV6-6 and TRBJ2-1; D not certain. This CDR3 has 13 residues. Trimming took off 3 bases at V and 12 bases at J, with 15 bases between the two ends. Germline CDR1 MNHNY, CDR2 SVGAGI (reference sequence). In nucleotides, the CDR3 is TGTGCCAGCAGTTATGGGCGAATGTACGGGCAGTTCTTC. It specifies CASSYGRMYGQFF.

The rearrangement joins TRBV28 to TRBJ1-1; TRBD1 matches at 7 bases. This CDR3 contains 14 residues. The V gene end was trimmed by 6 bases and the J gene end by 0 bases; junction bases not matched to a gene: 4. Germline V lookup: CDR1 MDHEN, CDR2 SYDVKM. The CDR3 sequence is CASSTTGLNTEAFF. For the CDR3, the DNA is TGTGCCAGCAGCACGACAGGGTTGAACACTGAAGCTTTCTTT.

This clone was observed at least ten times. The rearrangement uses TRBV10-3 and TRBJ1-3; 8 positions match TRBD1. The trim removed 5 bases at V and 3 bases at J, leaving 12 bases unmatched. CDR3 length equals 17 residues. The germline V gene has CDR1 ENHRY and CDR2 SYGVKD. CDR3 loop: CAISSGQAGGYGNTIYF. In DNA, the CDR3 is TGTGCCATCAGTTCGGGACAGGCCGGGGGGTATGGAAACACCATATATTTT.

CDR3 DNA: TGTGCCAGCGCCCTTAGGGGGCCTGGAGCAGATACGCAGTATTTT. Protein sequence: CASALRGPGADTQYF. The chain links TRBV11-1 to TRBJ2-3; 7 bases agree with TRBD1. Trimming took 8 bases from V and 4 from J; bases not matched to a gene: 12. This CDR3 comprises 15 residues. Germline-derived CDR1 and CDR2 are SGHAT and FQDESV (reference sequence).

This clone came up a few times. The gene calls are TRBV4-3 and TRBJ2-2, with D perhaps matching TRBD1 or TRBD2 (5 bases each). The germline V gene encodes CDR1 LGHNA and CDR2 YSLEER. The CDR3 runs 14 residues. Trimming shortened V by 6 bases and J by 3 bases, and 11 bases separated the two germline ends. The CDR3 DNA sequence: TGCGCCAGCAGTGGGAGCAGGGACACCGGGGAGCTGTTTTTT. Residues: CASSGSRDTGELFF.